This TCR beta chain was profiled in a study of T-cell memory formation after mild COVID-19. Study details: Clusters were largely donor specific. Study-wide results and limits: Memory cells collected pre-infection included some clones that later responded, suggesting cross-reactive memory joined. Contracting clones, day 15 to 85, had balanced CD4/CD8, and later expanders favored CD4+.

CDR3 length: 13 residues. The ends were cut back, 8 bases at V and 6 bases at J, with 13 bases in the middle. As regards this clonotype: The target antigen is unknown.

TCR alpha and TCR beta cDNA libraries carrying sample barcodes and UMIs were produced by 5'RACE using constant-segment primers. TCRdb reanalysed the 5' RACE reads using MiXCR and keeps one entry per CDR3 protein. The table has about 190,000 distinct CDR3 sequences, around 20% seen once. The J gene is TRBJ1-4, the V gene TRBV12-3 or TRBV12-4, with D possibly matching TRBD1 (5 bases). The TCR was taken from an adult woman who had mild COVID-19 (a few samples of this study predate the infection). Cell type and time point are not known. Input material: PBMCs or a T cell subset sorted from them (not recorded which). The CDR3: CASSRAGYEKLFF. The CDR3 DNA sequence: TGTGCCAGCTCCAGGGCGGGGTATGAAAAACTGTTTTTT.